The clone carrying this TCR beta chain was found many times. This CDR3 is built from 14 residues. Germline V CDR1 and CDR2: SQVTM, ANQGSEA. The V end lost 2 bases, the J end lost 6 bases, and 15 bases lay between the germline ends. MiXCR, applied by TCRdb to the RT-PCR reads, yields one record per CDR3 protein. In the table there are around 700,000 distinct CDR3 sequences, approximately 15% of which are singletons. This sequence originates from a female donor in good health, serving as a healthy control. The sequenced sample was memory CD4+ T cells from blood. This rearrangement joins TRBV29-1 to TRBJ2-3; tentatively, D is TRBD1 (6 bases). In nucleotides, the CDR3 is TGCAGCGTTGAAAACCCGAAACAGGGTGATACGCAGTATTTT. Protein sequence: CSVENPKQGDTQYF.